The 27 T cell receptor beta chains below come from one sample, sequenced in a study of shared clonotypes between healthy human individuals. Naive CD8 cells were CD45RO-negative, positively selected for CCR7, excluding terminally differentiated effector memory CD45RA+ cells. The assay was immunoSEQ multiplex PCR, and TCRdb's table has in-frame clones only and misses some. The table lists around 1.9 million clones, just over 90% of them singletons, with about 1.8% in the top ten. Sequenced input: naive CD8+ T cells from PBMCs. The receptors stem from a man younger than 30 in good health. Some clones in this sample may be carry-over from other donors' samples.

The gene calls are TRBV28 and TRBJ2-3, with D possibly being TRBD2 (6 bases). Trimming stripped 3 bases from V and 4 bases from J, with 14 bases between. The CDR3 length is 15 residues. CDR1 and CDR2 from the germline V gene are MDHEN and SYDVKM. This CDR3 is CASSFRIGGSDTQYF. For the CDR3, the DNA is TGTGCCAGCAGTTTCAGAATCGGGGGTTCAGATACGCAGTATTTT.

This clone was counted only a few times. The chain uses TRBV14 and TRBJ2-1, with D perhaps matching TRBD2 (5 bases). Per the germline V gene, CDR1 is SGHDN and CDR2 is FVKESK. CDR3 length: 15 residues. V lost 4 bases and J 5 bases, leaving 15 bases between the germline ends. As DNA, the CDR3 is TGTGCCAGCAGCCCGTACTCTTGGCGGGACAATGAGCAGTTCTTC. It codes for CASSPYSWRDNEQFF.

As for this clone: This same CDR3 is encoded by further DNA sequences in the sample. V usage is TRBV9 and J usage is TRBJ2-5; D uncertain. Per the germline V gene, CDR1 is SGDLS and CDR2 is YYNGEE. The CDR3 extends over 13 amino acids. Trimming pared 0 bases from V and 4 bases from J, leaving 7 bases between. This CDR3 reads CASSVGWGETQYF. The CDR3 bases are TGTGCCAGCAGCGTAGGCTGGGGAGAGACCCAGTACTTC.

The chain couples TRBV7-9 to TRBJ2-1; D is possibly TRBD2 (7 bases). The V and J ends lost 4 bases and 8 bases respectively, with 15 bases between them. CDR1 is SEHNR, CDR2 FQNEAQ, per germline (reference sequence). This CDR3 spans 14 amino acids. The CDR3 spells CASSSRGAGHEQFF. The CDR3 nucleotides read TGTGCCAGCAGCTCCCGGGGGGCGGGACATGAGCAGTTCTTC.

This clone was detected a few times. This sequence joins TRBV18 and TRBJ1-1, with 7 bases fitting TRBD1. The CDR3 loop spans 13 amino acids. Germline lookup yields CDR1 KGHSH and CDR2 LQKENI. The ends lost 2 bases at V and 7 bases at J; junction bases unmatched: 4. Here the CDR3 reads CASSPGTDIEAFF. CDR3 in DNA: TGTGCCAGCTCACCAGGGACAGATATTGAAGCTTTCTTT.

The genes are TRBV28 and TRBJ1-2; unclear D gene. Trimming pared 3 bases from V and 3 bases from J, leaving 14 bases between. Germline-derived CDR1 and CDR2 are MDHEN and SYDVKM. The CDR3 contains 15 residues. CDR3 sequence reads: CASSFRSDYDYGYTF. The CDR3 nucleotides read TGTGCCAGCAGTTTTAGGAGCGACTACGACTATGGCTACACCTTC.

DNA for the CDR3: TGTGCCAGCATCGAAGGGGGAAACACCGGGGAGCTGTTTTTT. Protein product: CASIEGGNTGELFF. This chain connects TRBV7-8 to TRBJ2-2; the D gene is possibly TRBD1 (6 bases). The germline V and J ends were trimmed by 7 bases and 2 bases, with 11 bases remaining between them. This CDR3 has 14 residues. From germline, CDR1 is SGHVS and CDR2 FQNEAQ.

This chain links TRBV10-3 with TRBJ2-7; D is possibly TRBD2 (5 bases). The CDR3 has 12 amino acids. V lost 7 bases to trimming and J lost 5 bases, with 12 bases between them. Germline V gene lookup returns CDR1 ENHRY and CDR2 SYGVKD. CDR3 nucleotides: TGTGCCATCACTCAATCGGGGAACGAGCAGTACTTC. Its protein product is CAITQSGNEQYF.

This clone has more than one count but fewer than ten. The rearrangement links TRBV29-1 to TRBJ1-1, with TRBD1 matching over 8 bases. V lost 7 bases to trimming and J lost 4 bases; unmatched junction nucleotides: 5. The CDR3 loop spans 12 amino acids. Germline-derived CDR1 and CDR2 are SQVTM and ANQGSEA. The CDR3 protein is CSAKTGVTEAFF. The CDR3 DNA reads as TGCAGCGCCAAGACAGGGGTCACTGAAGCTTTCTTT.

The chain couples TRBV29-1 to TRBJ2-4; 9 nucleotides align to TRBD1. This CDR3 has 16 amino acids. Trimming removed 0 bases from V and 0 bases from J; junction bases left unmatched: 3. Per germline, CDR1 SQVTM and CDR2 ANQGSEA. The CDR3 reads CSVEDGTGIAKNIQYF. CDR3 coding DNA: TGCAGCGTTGAAGATGGGACAGGGATAGCCAAAAACATTCAGTACTTC.

The chain has TRBV5-5 and TRBJ2-7, with 9 nucleotides matching TRBD1. CDR3 length: 14 amino acids. V trimming: 0 bases; J trimming: 5 bases; junction bases outside the gene matches: 3. Germline V lookup: CDR1 SGHKS, CDR2 YYEKEE (reference sequence). The CDR3 reads CASSLGTGVDEQYF. Here the CDR3 DNA reads TGTGCCAGCAGCTTGGGGACAGGGGTGGACGAGCAGTACTTC.

With respect to this clone: Other DNA sequences in the same sample also yield this CDR3. The chain uses TRBV7-9 and TRBJ2-2; 8 bases fit TRBD2. V shed 3 bases, J shed 4 bases, and the junction held 1 base outside the gene matches. CDR3 length equals 14 residues. Germline V gives CDR1 SEHNR, CDR2 FQNEAQ (reference sequence). Here the CDR3 reads CASSLLAGTGELFF. CDR3 bases: TGTGCCAGCAGCTTGCTAGCGGGCACCGGGGAGCTGTTTTTT.

This chain uses TRBV9 with TRBJ2-1; D call uncertain. Germline loops: CDR1 SGDLS, CDR2 YYNGEE. Trimming removed 4 bases at V and 4 bases at J, with 18 bases between. CDR3 length: 16 amino acids. CDR3 DNA sequence: TGTGCCAGCAGCCAACCCTCCCTTGGCGGTTACAATGAGCAGTTCTTC. It yields the protein CASSQPSLGGYNEQFF. Together with reference TRBV9 and TRBJ2-1, the CDR3 gives the full variable domain: DSGVTQTPKHLITATGQRVTLRCSPRSGDLSVYWYQQSLDQGLQFLIQYYNGEERAKGNILERFSAQQFPDLHSELNLSSLELGDSALYFCASSQPSLGGYNEQFFGPGTRLTVL.

The chain carries TRBV14 and TRBJ2-1, with TRBD1 matching over 7 bases. Germline V gene lookup returns CDR1 SGHDN and CDR2 FVKESK. This CDR3 contains 13 residues. The V gene end was trimmed by 2 bases and the J gene end by 12 bases; junction bases not matched to a gene: 7. The CDR3 sequence is CASSQSRGQAQFF. The CDR3 DNA reads as TGTGCCAGCAGCCAATCTAGGGGGCAGGCGCAGTTCTTC.

This sequence joins TRBV28 and TRBJ2-5, with 7 bases matching TRBD2. With 6 bases clipped from V and 0 bases from J, the junction kept 7 bases outside the gene matches. The germline CDR1 and CDR2 sequences are MDHEN and SYDVKM. There are 15 residues in the CDR3. The CDR3 loop reads CASSPVAGDQETQYF. CDR3 DNA sequence: TGTGCCAGCAGCCCCGTGGCGGGAGACCAAGAGACCCAGTACTTC.

The genes are TRBV27 and TRBJ2-1, with D perhaps being TRBD1 or TRBD2 (6 bases each). Germline V lookup: CDR1 MNHEY, CDR2 SMNVEV (reference sequence). This CDR3 has 15 amino acids. Between the trimmed V and J ends, which lost 7 bases and 2 bases, there was a span of 15 bases. CDR3 protein: CASTGGGTPYNEQFF. The CDR3 DNA sequence: TGTGCCAGCACCGGGGGCGGGACGCCCTACAATGAGCAGTTCTTC.

This chain uses TRBV9 with TRBJ1-2; D not certain. V was trimmed by 0 bases and J by 0 bases, leaving 6 bases between them. CDR1 is SGDLS, CDR2 YYNGEE, per germline. This CDR3 spans 14 amino acids. In DNA, the CDR3 is TGTGCCAGCAGCGTAGTGGCGGCTAACTATGGCTACACCTTC. This gives the protein CASSVVAANYGYTF.

This sequence joins TRBV5-4 and TRBJ1-5; TRBD1 matches at 11 bases. After removal of 4 bases from V and 5 bases from J, the junction contained 5 bases not matched to a gene. The CDR3 totals 15 residues. The germline gives CDR1 SGHNT, CDR2 YYREEE (reference sequence). This CDR3 reads CASSLDRGLYQPQHF. CDR3 nucleotide sequence: TGTGCCAGCAGCCTGGACAGGGGGCTCTATCAGCCCCAGCATTTT.

CDR3 in amino acids: CAISEGTSGTYEQYF. The CDR3 nucleotides read TGTGCCATCAGTGAAGGGACTAGCGGAACCTACGAGCAGTACTTC. The chain employs TRBV10-3 and TRBJ2-7; 11 bases fit TRBD2. The CDR3 has 15 residues. Trimming cost V 3 bases and J 2 bases; bases outside gene matches: 3. CDR1 is ENHRY and CDR2 is SYGVKD in the germline V gene.

The chain carries TRBV4-3 and TRBJ1-1; D gene unclear. The CDR3 contains 14 residues. Per the germline V gene, CDR1 is LGHNA and CDR2 is YSLEER. V was shortened by 0 bases and J by 5 bases, with 10 bases between the two germline ends. CDR3 loop: CASSQDVPITEAFF. The DNA for the CDR3 is TGCGCCAGCAGCCAAGATGTACCGATAACTGAAGCTTTCTTT.

The V call is TRBV7-3, the J call TRBJ2-1, with 8 bases matching TRBD2. This CDR3 region has 19 residues. From germline, CDR1 is SGHTA and CDR2 FQGTGA. With 0 bases clipped from V and 5 bases from J, the junction kept 15 bases outside the gene matches. The CDR3 reads CASSLTDLAGLPSDNEQFF. Written as DNA, the CDR3 is TGTGCCAGCAGCTTAACCGATTTAGCGGGACTGCCGTCAGACAATGAGCAGTTCTTC.

The rearrangement joins TRBV27 to TRBJ2-1, with TRBD2 matching over 13 bases. CDR1 MNHEY and CDR2 SMNVEV come from the germline V gene (reference sequence). V was clipped by 4 bases and J by 5 bases; unmatched bases: 8. The length of the CDR3 is 17 residues. The CDR3 spells CASSSFAGLAGNNEQFF. CDR3 in DNA: TGTGCCAGCAGTTCTTTCGCGGGACTAGCGGGAAACAATGAGCAGTTCTTC.

The rearrangement uses TRBV27 and TRBJ1-4; no firm D call. Germline assignment: CDR1 MNHEY and CDR2 SMNVEV (reference sequence). This CDR3 spans 14 amino acids. The germline V and J ends were trimmed by 6 bases and 12 bases, with 20 bases remaining between them. The CDR3 sequence: CASSITGEAVELFF. DNA of the CDR3: TGTGCCAGCAGCATAACCGGGGAGGCGGTGGAACTGTTTTTT.

This clone has only one observation. This sequence joins TRBV6-5 and TRBJ1-2, with D unclear. Between the trimmed V and J ends, which lost 2 bases and 6 bases, there was a span of 13 bases. Germline CDR1 reads MNHEY; CDR2 reads SVGAGI. CDR3 length: 14 residues. The CDR3 loop is CASSYSPAEDGYTF. The CDR3 DNA sequence: TGTGCCAGCAGTTACAGCCCCGCCGAAGATGGCTACACCTTC.

To note about this clone: At the DNA level, this CDR3 is encoded by other sequences in the same sample as well. This chain links TRBV28 with TRBJ1-1; 8 bases align to TRBD1. Trimming cost V 3 bases and J 2 bases; bases outside gene matches: 2. CDR1 and CDR2 from the germline V gene are MDHEN and SYDVKM. CDR3 length: 14 amino acids. Here the CDR3 reads CASSFDRGNTEAFF. The CDR3, as DNA: TGTGCCAGCAGTTTCGACAGGGGTAACACTGAAGCTTTCTTT. The full variable domain, with the rest looked up from reference TRBV28 and TRBJ1-1, is DVKVTQSSRYLVKRTGEKVFLECVQDMDHENMFWYRQDPGLGLRLIYFSYDVKMKEKGDIPEGYSVSREKKERFSLILESASTNQTSMYLCASSFDRGNTEAFFGQGTRLTVV.

The genes are TRBV7-8 and TRBJ2-1; 7 bases align to TRBD2. There are 14 residues in the CDR3. Germline assignment: CDR1 SGHVS and CDR2 FQNEAQ. Trimming cost V 2 bases and J 3 bases; bases outside gene matches: 1. In DNA form, the CDR3 reads TGTGCCAGCAGCTTACTAGCGGTCTACAATGAGCAGTTCTTC. Residues: CASSLLAVYNEQFF.

CDR3 DNA: TGCGCCATCACCGTGTGCAATGAGCAGTTCTTC. Translation: CAITVCNEQFF. This chain joins TRBV10-1 and TRBJ2-1; D is ambiguous. Trimming cost V 10 bases and J 6 bases, with 10 bases left between them. Looked up from germline, CDR1 is WNHNN and CDR2 is SYGVQD (reference sequence). The length of the CDR3 is 11 residues.